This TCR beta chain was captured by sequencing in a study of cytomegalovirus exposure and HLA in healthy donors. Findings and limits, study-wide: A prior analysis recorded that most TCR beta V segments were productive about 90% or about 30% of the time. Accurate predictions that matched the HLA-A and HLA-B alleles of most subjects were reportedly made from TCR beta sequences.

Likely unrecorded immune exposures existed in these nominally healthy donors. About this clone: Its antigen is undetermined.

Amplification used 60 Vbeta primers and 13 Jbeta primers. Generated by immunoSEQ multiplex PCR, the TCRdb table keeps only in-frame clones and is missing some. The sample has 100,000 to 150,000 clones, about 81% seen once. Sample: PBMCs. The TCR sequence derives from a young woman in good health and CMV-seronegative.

CDR3 in DNA: TGTGCCGTCCGCGGGAGGGCCTACGCCGGGGAGCTGTTTTTT. Its translation: CAVRGRAYAGELFF. The V gene is TRBV2, the J gene TRBJ2-2; TRBD2 aligns across 9 bases. Germline V gives CDR1 SNHLY, CDR2 FYNNEI. With V trimmed by 11 bases and J by 6 bases, 10 bases remained unmatched. The CDR3 consists of 14 residues.